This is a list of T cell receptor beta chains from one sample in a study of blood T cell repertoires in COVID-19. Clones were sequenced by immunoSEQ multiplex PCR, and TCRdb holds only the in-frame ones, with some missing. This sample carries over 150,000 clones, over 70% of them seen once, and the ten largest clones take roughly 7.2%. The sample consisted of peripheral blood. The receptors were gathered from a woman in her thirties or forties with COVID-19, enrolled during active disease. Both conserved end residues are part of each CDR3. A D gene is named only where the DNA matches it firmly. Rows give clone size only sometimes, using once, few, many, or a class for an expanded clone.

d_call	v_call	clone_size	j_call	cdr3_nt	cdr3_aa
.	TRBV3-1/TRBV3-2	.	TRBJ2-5	TGTGCCAGCAGCCTGGCCACCCTTTTTGGCAGCCAAGAGACCCAGTACTTC	CASSLATLFGSQETQYF
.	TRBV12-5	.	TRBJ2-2	TGTGCTAGTGGTAACAGGGTTGGGGAGCTGTTTTTT	CASGNRVGELFF
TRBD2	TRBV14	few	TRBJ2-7	TGTGCCAGCAGCCAAGCGGGAACTAGCGGGAGGGCCTTAAACGAGCAGTACTTC	CASSQAGTSGRALNEQYF
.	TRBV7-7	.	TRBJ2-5	TGTGCCAGCAGCCCCACCCAGGGACGGGGGGAGACCCAGTACTTC	CASSPTQGRGETQYF
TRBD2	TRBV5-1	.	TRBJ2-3	TGCGCCAGCAGCGGGACTAGCGGGGGGATAGATACGCAGTATTTT	CASSGTSGGIDTQYF
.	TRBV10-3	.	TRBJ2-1	TGTGCCATCAGTGAGTCGATGATGGAAAAGAGGTACAATGAGCAGTTCTTC	CAISESMMEKRYNEQFF
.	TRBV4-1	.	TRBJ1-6	TGCGCCAGCAGCGGGAGCTCCTATAATTCACCCCTCCACTTT	CASSGSSYNSPLHF
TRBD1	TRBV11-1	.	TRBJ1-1	TGTGCCAGCAGCAAGGTGACAGGGTTGAACACTGAAGCTTTCTTT	CASSKVTGLNTEAFF
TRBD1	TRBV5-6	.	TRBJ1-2	TGTGCCAGCAGCCTGGACAGGGGGCGGGGTGGCTACACCTTC	CASSLDRGRGGYTF
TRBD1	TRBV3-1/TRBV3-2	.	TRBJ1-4	TGTGCCAGCAGCCTATCGACAGGGGGGGAAAAACTGTTTTTT	CASSLSTGGEKLFF